The 22 T cell receptor beta chains below all came from one sample that was sequenced in a study of spatial heterogeneity in lung cancer. Time point denoted: sample taken at primary tumor resection. Their cognate antigens are unknown. TCRdb processed the 5' RACE reads anew with MiXCR; each CDR3 protein has one entry. Found here are about 14,000 distinct CDR3 sequences, about 6% of them singletons; the top ten hold around 10%. Overall study findings and caveats: Mutation tallies in tumors tracked expanded intratumoral alpha and beta TCR counts.

Sequences were derived from lung tumor tissue, sampled at surgery. The receptors originated from a female donor with early-stage non-small cell lung cancer.

This clonotype showed up many times. A library prepared for alpha chains yielded this beta chain as an off-target read; its size is of little meaning. The CDR3 coding sequence is TGTGCCAGCAGCGGAGGAGGTGTGGGGGCGGAAGAGACCCAGTACTTC. Translation: CASSGGGVGAEETQYF. The chain has TRBV9 and TRBJ2-5; tentative D call: TRBD1 (6 bases). Germline V gives CDR1 SGDLS, CDR2 YYNGEE. The CDR3 has 16 amino acids. V was clipped by 3 bases and J by 3 bases, with 18 bases between them. Complete variable domain (other parts from reference TRBV9 and TRBJ2-5): DSGVTQTPKHLITATGQRVTLRCSPRSGDLSVYWYQQSLDQGLQFLIQYYNGEERAKGNILERFSAQQFPDLHSELNLSSLELGDSALYFCASSGGGVGAEETQYFGPGTRLLVL.

This clonotype was counted at least ten times. This beta chain lies outside the target of a library built for alpha chains; its clone size means little. For the CDR3, the DNA is TGTGCCAGCAGTTATCGGGTCACACTGAATGAAAAACTGTTTTTT. Residues: CASSYRVTLNEKLFF. The genes are TRBV28 and TRBJ1-4, with unresolved D. The length of the CDR3 is 15 residues. Germline CDR1 reads MDHEN; CDR2 reads SYDVKM. The V end was cut by 4 bases, the J end by 5 bases, with 14 bases between.

This clonotype has just a few counts. This beta chain is a stray read from a library made for alpha chains; its abundance is not meaningful. The V gene is TRBV18, the J gene TRBJ2-5, with D perhaps TRBD2 (5 bases). CDR3 length: 13 amino acids. Per the germline V gene, CDR1 is KGHSH and CDR2 is LQKENI. Trimming stripped 3 bases from V and 5 bases from J, with 10 bases between. In nucleotides, the CDR3 is TGTGCCAGCTCACCGGGAACGGGGGAGACCCAGTACTTC. It translates to CASSPGTGETQYF.

This clonotype is medium-sized in the sample. The library was built for alpha chains, so this beta chain is an off-target read and its size means little. The chain is built from TRBV20-1 and TRBJ2-4; 9 positions agree with TRBD1. The CDR3 is 13 residues long. The V segment lost 5 bases and the J segment 5 bases; nucleotides outside the gene matches: 4. Looked up from germline, CDR1 is DFQATT and CDR2 is SNEGSKA (reference sequence). CDR3 bases: TGCAGTGCTCAGGACAGGGGCCAAAACATTCAGTACTTC. Translating gives CSAQDRGQNIQYF.

This clonotype was detected many times. Because this beta chain is a stray read in a library intended to capture alpha chains, its abundance should not be given much weight. The J gene is TRBJ1-6, the V gene TRBV7-9; D is undetermined. Between the trimmed V and J ends, which lost 4 bases and 9 bases, there was a span of 7 bases. The CDR3 is 12 amino acids. Germline V gene lookup returns CDR1 SEHNR and CDR2 FQNEAQ (reference sequence). The CDR3 coding sequence is TGTGCCAGCAGCTCTACCGTTTCACCCCTCCACTTT. Amino acids: CASSSTVSPLHF. Full variable domain (rest looked up from reference TRBV7-9 and TRBJ1-6): DTGVSQNPRHKITKRGQNVTFRCDPISEHNRLYWYRQTLGQGPEFLTYFQNEAQLEKSRLLSDRFSAERPKGSFSTLEIQRTEQGDSAMYLCASSSTVSPLHFGNGTRLTVT.

This clonotype was detected ten times or more. As an off-target read in a library built for alpha chains, this beta chain has a frequency of little significance. J is TRBJ1-5 and V is TRBV6-2 or TRBV6-3; no reliable D call. The CDR3 runs 12 residues. CDR1 and CDR2 (germline): MNHEY, SVGEGT. Trimming left V 6 bases short and J 0 bases short, with 3 bases between. The CDR3 region has the DNA TGTGCCAGCAGGGATAGCAATCAGCCCCAGCATTTT. Translation gives CASRDSNQPQHF.

This clonotype was seen at least ten times. With the library built for alpha chains, this beta chain is off target and its frequency is not meaningful. This rearrangement joins TRBV12-3 or TRBV12-4 to TRBJ1-6; TRBD1 is a possible D gene (5 bases). With 5 bases removed from V and 14 bases from J, the gap between germline ends came to 16 bases. This CDR3 has 13 amino acids. CDR3 DNA: TGTGCCAGCAGTCCGACGGGGGGTCGGGCCCTCCACTTT. Residues: CASSPTGGRALHF.

This clonotype was counted many times. This beta chain slipped into a library made for alpha chains as a stray read, so its size is not meaningful. This chain connects TRBV3-1 to TRBJ1-4, with a possible D match to TRBD1 (6 bases). V lost 2 bases and J lost 8, with 12 bases in between. This CDR3 region has 14 residues. CDR1 is LGHDT, CDR2 YNNKEL, per germline (reference sequence). The CDR3 bases are TGTGCCAGCAGCCAAATTACAGGGAGCGAAAAACTGTTTTTT. Protein product: CASSQITGSEKLFF.

This clonotype was counted ten times or more. For a library built for alpha chains, this beta chain is a stray read; little rests on its size. The chain recombines TRBV5-5 with TRBJ1-2; 8 bases agree with TRBD1. Looked up from germline, CDR1 is SGHKS and CDR2 is YYEKEE (reference sequence). V trimming: 6 bases; J trimming: 6 bases; junction bases outside the gene matches: 13. This CDR3 spans 15 amino acids. CDR3 bases: TGTGCCAGCAATCTGGACAGGGTAATTCGAAATGGCTACACCTTC. Translated, it gives CASNLDRVIRNGYTF.

Comments on this clonotype: The library was designed around alpha chains, so this beta chain is a stray read whose abundance carries little weight. CDR3: CASSNRALNTEAFF. The CDR3 region has the DNA TGCGCCAGCAGCAACCGGGCCTTGAACACTGAAGCTTTCTTT. The V and J genes are TRBV5-1 and TRBJ1-1, with D unresolved. The CDR3 covers 14 residues. Germline values: CDR1 SGHRS, CDR2 YFSETQ. With 4 bases removed from V and 0 bases from J, the gap between germline ends came to 10 bases.

This clonotype was seen ten or more times. Being off target in a library aimed at alpha chains, this beta chain has a size of little meaning. The V and J genes are TRBV5-5 and TRBJ1-5; D remains unclear. The CDR3 loop spans 16 amino acids. Trimming stripped 3 bases from V and 6 bases from J, with 19 bases between. The germline V gene encodes CDR1 SGHKS and CDR2 YYEKEE (reference sequence). For the CDR3, the DNA is TGTGCCAGCAGCTCGTCACGAGGGAGTCGGGGTCAGCCCCAGCATTTT. This encodes CASSSSRGSRGQPQHF.

This clonotype was seen ten or more times. The library was built for alpha chains, so this beta chain is an off-target read and its size means little. The chain recombines TRBV10-3 with TRBJ1-4; D gene ambiguous. CDR1 is ENHRY, CDR2 SYGVKD, per germline. The CDR3 loop spans 16 amino acids. Trimming stripped 0 bases from V and 3 bases from J, with 11 bases between. CDR3 DNA: TGTGCCATCAGTGAGTCGGAGGGCTCGGCTAATGAAAAACTGTTTTTT. This translates into CAISESEGSANEKLFF.

This clonotype was recorded many times. This beta chain came through as a stray read in a library set up for alpha chains, and its size says little. J is TRBJ1-4 and V is TRBV5-1, with D hard to call. V lost 8 bases to trimming and J lost 5 bases, with 13 bases between them. The CDR3 runs to 13 residues. Per germline, CDR1 SGHRS and CDR2 YFSETQ. The CDR3: CASTRNENEKLFF. CDR3 sequence (DNA): TGCGCCAGTACAAGGAACGAGAATGAAAAACTGTTTTTT.

This clonotype was seen repeatedly, ten times or more. For a library built for alpha chains, this beta chain is a stray read; little rests on its size. V is TRBV27 and J is TRBJ1-2; 8 bases agree with TRBD1. Germline loops: CDR1 MNHEY, CDR2 SMNVEV (reference sequence). CDR3 length: 13 amino acids. Trimming cost V 5 bases and J 4 bases; bases outside gene matches: 3. CDR3: CASSVRGLYGYTF. CDR3 DNA: TGTGCCAGCAGTGTCAGGGGGCTCTATGGCTACACCTTC.

The sample holds many counts of this clonotype. This beta chain is a stray read from a library made for alpha chains; its abundance is not meaningful. This chain connects TRBV6-1 to TRBJ2-1; TRBD1 matches at 7 bases. The CDR3 runs 14 residues. CDR1 and CDR2 (germline): MNHNS, SASEGT. Trimming removed 5 bases from V and 7 bases from J; junction bases left unmatched: 8. CDR3 loop: CASSLLGQANEQFF. CDR3 bases: TGTGCCAGCAGTCTTTTAGGACAGGCGAATGAGCAGTTCTTC.

This clonotype was detected many times. For a library built for alpha chains, this beta chain is a stray read; little rests on its size. V is TRBV20-1 and J is TRBJ2-5; D gene unclear. Germline V gene lookup returns CDR1 DFQATT and CDR2 SNEGSKA (reference sequence). CDR3 size: 11 residues. Trimming took off 4 bases at V and 1 base at J, with 4 bases between the two ends. CDR3 nucleotides: TGCAGTGCTATGAGCCAAGAGACCCAGTACTTC. It yields the protein CSAMSQETQYF.

This clonotype counts as medium-sized. This beta chain turned up in a library designed for alpha chains; as an off-target read, its abundance says little. The chain joins TRBV7-2 to TRBJ2-1; 10 bases fit TRBD1. The V segment lost 4 bases and the J segment 16 bases; nucleotides outside the gene matches: 16. Germline CDR1 and CDR2: SGHTA and FQGNSA. The CDR3 consists of 15 residues. This CDR3 is CASSSLSQTGGVTFF. CDR3 DNA sequence: TGTGCCAGCAGCTCTCTCTCCCAGACAGGGGGCGTAACTTTCTTC.

The table lists this clonotype with many counts. The library was built for alpha chains, so this beta chain is an off-target read and its size means little. The CDR3 protein is CASSSFAVATYTDTQYF. For the CDR3, the DNA is TGTGCCAGCAGCTCGTTCGCTGTAGCGACCTACACAGATACGCAGTATTTT. The rearrangement links TRBV7-2 to TRBJ2-3; a possible D gene is TRBD2 (5 bases). The CDR3 spans 17 residues. Trimming took off 4 bases at V and 2 bases at J, with 19 bases between the two ends. The germline V gene has CDR1 SGHTA and CDR2 FQGNSA.

This clonotype was seen repeatedly, ten times or more. Because the library targeted alpha chains, this beta chain is an off-target read whose size means little. This rearrangement joins TRBV2 to TRBJ1-5; no definite D call. Germline lookup yields CDR1 SNHLY and CDR2 FYNNEI. This CDR3 comprises 13 residues. Trimming took 5 bases from V and 7 from J, leaving 12 bases between them. CDR3 sequence reads: CASSPRINQPQHF. The CDR3 DNA is TGTGCCAGCAGTCCCAGGATAAACCAGCCCCAGCATTTT.

By its share, this clonotype is hyperexpanded. This beta chain appears as a stray read in a library generated for alpha chains; its size is not informative. This sequence joins TRBV10-3 and TRBJ2-5; D is perhaps TRBD2 (6 bases). The CDR3 has 15 residues. CDR1 is ENHRY and CDR2 is SYGVKD in the germline V gene. The ends were cut back, 8 bases at V and 4 bases at J, with 20 bases in the middle. CDR3: CAIGELEGLIETQYF. The CDR3 DNA reads TGTGCCATCGGAGAGCTGGAGGGGTTGATAGAGACCCAGTACTTC.

This clonotype appeared many times. Mismatch with germline at one junction end may stem from a read error. This beta chain represents an off-target read in a library built for alpha chains; its size is of limited meaning. The rearrangement links TRBV5-4 to TRBJ2-7; 7 bases align to TRBD2. The germline V gene encodes CDR1 SGHNT and CDR2 YYREEE (reference sequence). The CDR3 is 12 residues long. The CDR3 here is CASSSYRDYPSF. The CDR3 DNA is TGTGCCAGCAGCTCCTATAGGGACTATCCATCCTTC.

This clonotype has ten or more counts. This beta chain represents an off-target read in a library built for alpha chains; its size is of limited meaning. The V and J genes are TRBV5-4 and TRBJ2-3; D may be TRBD1 or TRBD2 (5 bases each). CDR1 is SGHNT and CDR2 is YYREEE in the germline V gene (reference sequence). V was pared by 1 base and J by 6 bases, with 15 bases between. This CDR3 comprises 15 residues. The CDR3 sequence: CASSLKGVGGDTQYF. The CDR3 DNA follows: TGTGCCAGCAGCTTGAAAGGGGTTGGGGGTGATACGCAGTATTTT. Variable domain in full (rest from reference TRBV5-4 and TRBJ2-3): ETGVTQSPTHLIKTRGQQVTLRCSSQSGHNTVSWYQQALGQGPQFIFQYYREEENGRGNFPPRFSGLQFPNYSSELNVNALELDDSALYLCASSLKGVGGDTQYFGPGTRLTVL.